The rows below give T cell receptor beta chains drawn from one sample of a study of neoadjuvant anti-PD-1 for oral cavity cancer. Measured with immunoSEQ multiplex PCR; TCRdb has only the in-frame clones, and not every one. Among some 31,000 clones, just under 80% were seen once, and the ten largest hold almost 3.5%. The sequencing here drew on PBMCs, taken after nivolumab (anti-PD-1) treatment. The receptors were gathered from a person between 40 and 80 years old with oral cavity squamous cell carcinoma. CDR3s include the opening cysteine and the closing phenylalanine or tryptophan. The D gene is left open where the match is weak. A clone size is listed for some rows: how often the clone was seen (once, few, many), or a class if it is expanded.

d_call	j_call	clone_size	v_call	cdr3_nt	cdr3_aa
TRBD1	TRBJ2-7	-	TRBV6-6	TGTGCCGGCCAACAGGGGGCCGCCTACGAGCAGTACTTC	CAGQQGAAYEQYF
-	TRBJ2-7	few	TRBV13	TGTGCCAGCAGCTTAGGCCTGGGTCACTACGAGCAGTACTTC	CASSLGLGHYEQYF
-	TRBJ2-6	-	TRBV6-1	TGTGCCAGCAGTGTCGGGAGCTCTGGGGCCAACGTCCTGACTTTC	CASSVGSSGANVLTF
-	TRBJ2-7	-	TRBV7-2	TGTGCCAGCAGCTTAGCGGGGGGACAGAACGAGCAGTACTTC	CASSLAGGQNEQYF
-	TRBJ1-5	few	TRBV6-1	TGTGCCAGCAGTGAAGCGAGGGGATCTGCTCAGCCCCAGCATTTT	CASSEARGSAQPQHF
-	TRBJ2-5	once	TRBV2	TGTGCCAGCACCGTACAGGAGACCCAGTACTTC	CASTVQETQYF
-	TRBJ1-2	-	TRBV6-4	TGTGCCAGCAGTGATCAGGGAACAGGAGGCTACACCTTC	CASSDQGTGGYTF
-	TRBJ2-3	-	TRBV30	TGTGCCCGGGGGACAGTGGGAGACACGCAGTATTTT	CARGTVGDTQYF
-	TRBJ2-2	-	TRBV5-6	TGTGCCAGCAGCTGGCAGGGAGAATACGGGACCGGGGAGCTGTTTTTT	CASSWQGEYGTGELFF
-	TRBJ1-1	-	TRBV10-3	TGTGCCATCACGACGGGAAGTCGGACTGAAGCTTTCTTT	CAITTGSRTEAFF
-	TRBJ1-2	-	TRBV14	TGTGCCAGCAGCCAAGAAAGCTGGGGAGGAGGCTACACCTTC	CASSQESWGGGYTF
TRBD1	TRBJ2-3	-	TRBV19	TGTGCCGGTCGGGACAGTCGCACAGATACGCAGTATTTT	CAGRDSRTDTQYF
-	TRBJ1-6	-	TRBV4-1	TGCGCCAGCAGCCAAGAAAGACGGTATAATTCACCCCTCCACTTT	CASSQERRYNSPLHF
-	TRBJ2-6	-	TRBV5-1	TGCGCCAGCAGCCCAGACAACCGTGGGGCCAACGTCCTGACTTTC	CASSPDNRGANVLTF
-	TRBJ2-2	-	TRBV15	TGTGCCACCAGCAGTGTCACCGGGGAGCTGTTTTTT	CATSSVTGELFF
-	TRBJ2-7	once	TRBV11-2	TGTGCCAGCAGCTTAGATTTTACAGGGCGGTACGAGCAGTACTTC	CASSLDFTGRYEQYF
-	TRBJ1-6	-	TRBV19	TGTGCCAGTAGCAGTCTCGGGGGTTCCTATAATTCACCCCTCCACTTT	CASSSLGGSYNSPLHF
-	TRBJ1-3	-	TRBV19	TGTGCCAGTAGTTACAGCTCTGGAAACACCATATATTTT	CASSYSSGNTIYF
-	TRBJ1-2	-	TRBV6-4	TGTGCCAGCAGCGGGGGACGGAACTATGGCTACACCTTC	CASSGGRNYGYTF
-	TRBJ2-1	-	TRBV5-1	TGCGCCAGCAGTTCAGCCGGGAACAACAATGAGCAGTTCTTC	CASSSAGNNNEQFF
-	TRBJ1-1	-	TRBV2	TGTGCCAGCAGTGATAATCCTAGCACTGAAGCCTTCTTT	CASSDNPSTEAFF
-	TRBJ2-6	-	TRBV29-1	TGCAGCGCCCGGGACGCCTCTGGGGCCAACGTCCTGACTTTC	CSARDASGANVLTF
-	TRBJ2-1	-	TRBV9	TGTGCCAGCAGCGAGGGACCGCCCTACAATGAGCAGTTCTTC	CASSEGPPYNEQFF
-	TRBJ1-5	-	TRBV6-6	TGTGCCAGCAACGTACAGGGTGGCAATCAGCCCCAGCATTTT	CASNVQGGNQPQHF
-	TRBJ1-4	-	TRBV14	TGTGCCAGCAGCATTTTGTCCGGGGAAAAACTGTTTTTT	CASSILSGEKLFF
TRBD1	TRBJ2-5	-	TRBV7-9	TGTGCCAGCAGCGTCCGGACAGGGAGAGAAGAGACCCAGTACTTC	CASSVRTGREETQYF
TRBD1	TRBJ1-2	-	TRBV28	TGTGCCAGCAGTTCGACAGGGGGGAACTACTATGGCTACACCTTC	CASSSTGGNYYGYTF
-	TRBJ1-1	-	TRBV19	TGTGCCAGTAGATACAGGGAACGGAACACTGAAGCTTTCTTT	CASRYRERNTEAFF
TRBD1	TRBJ1-3	-	TRBV6-5	TGTGCCAGCAGTTTACTCACAGGGGTCGGAAACACCATATATTTT	CASSLLTGVGNTIYF
-	TRBJ1-2	few	TRBV13	TGTGCCAGCAGCTTAGTCTCTTTGGGGGGCTACACCTTC	CASSLVSLGGYTF
TRBD1	TRBJ2-2	few	TRBV7-6	TGTGCCAGCAGCTTAGTCCAGGGACAGTCCACCGGGGAGCTGTTTTTT	CASSLVQGQSTGELFF
TRBD2	TRBJ2-1	few	TRBV7-9	TGTGCCAGCAGCTGGCGAGCGGGGTCCCGGGAGAATGAGCAGTTCTTC	CASSWRAGSRENEQFF
TRBD1	TRBJ2-1	few	TRBV7-9	TGTGCCAGCAGCTCCTCCAGGGGGCCCTCCTACAATGAGCAGTTCTTC	CASSSSRGPSYNEQFF
-	TRBJ1-1	-	TRBV5-6	TGTGCCAGCAGAACCGGGCTTTCGGACACTGAAGCTTTCTTT	CASRTGLSDTEAFF
-	TRBJ1-1	-	TRBV19	TGTGCCAGTAGTTCTCACAGACGGGGTAACACTGAAGCTTTCTTT	CASSSHRRGNTEAFF
TRBD1	TRBJ1-6	-	TRBV6-5	TGTGCCAGCAGGGGGGAGGGGGCCGGTAATTCACCCCTCCACTTT	CASRGEGAGNSPLHF
-	TRBJ2-7	-	TRBV6-5	TGTGCCAGCAGTTACACTGACAGCTCCTACGAGCAGTACTTC	CASSYTDSSYEQYF
-	TRBJ2-3	few	TRBV6-4	TGTGCCAGCAGTGAGGGGCCTAGCACAGATACGCAGTATTTT	CASSEGPSTDTQYF
-	TRBJ1-2	once	TRBV28	TGTGCCAGCAGTTTGCATAGCCTTAACTATGGCTACACCTTC	CASSLHSLNYGYTF
-	TRBJ1-5	-	TRBV15	TGTGCCACTAAAGCTTCGGGGAATCAGCCCCAGCATTTT	CATKASGNQPQHF
TRBD2	TRBJ2-1	-	TRBV27	TGTGCCAGCAAAAGAACCGGGACTAGCGGGGGTGATGAGCAGTTCTTC	CASKRTGTSGGDEQFF
-	TRBJ1-2	once	TRBV7-2	TGTGCCAGCAGCCTCCGGGGGGGGGTGAACTATGGCTACACCTTC	CASSLRGGVNYGYTF
-	TRBJ1-5	once	TRBV6-5	TGTGCCAGCAGTTTTCCAGGGGCCGACCAGCCCCAGCATTTT	CASSFPGADQPQHF
-	TRBJ1-5	few	TRBV19	TGTGCCAGTACAACGGGTTTAGCTCAGCCCCAGCATTTT	CASTTGLAQPQHF
-	TRBJ2-5	-	TRBV20-1	TGCAGTCCCAAGGGGGGGGAGACCCAGTACTTC	CSPKGGETQYF
-	TRBJ2-7	few	TRBV2	TGTGCCAGCAGTGAGGGACACACCTACGAGCAGTACTTC	CASSEGHTYEQYF
-	TRBJ1-1	-	TRBV7-2	TGTGCCAGCAGCGTCAGCAGGGCTTTGAACACTGAAGCTTTCTTT	CASSVSRALNTEAFF
-	TRBJ1-6	once	TRBV5-1	TGCGCCAGCAGCGGGGGCAGTAGCTCCTATAATTCACCCCTCCACTTT	CASSGGSSSYNSPLHF
TRBD2	TRBJ2-3	-	TRBV11-3	TGTGCCAGCAGCAAGTCCCGACTAGCGGGGCATGGGGATACGCAGTATTTT	CASSKSRLAGHGDTQYF
TRBD1	TRBJ1-2	-	TRBV5-6	TGTGCCAGCAGCGACACAGGGGGGAATGGCTACACCTTC	CASSDTGGNGYTF
TRBD2	TRBJ2-4	-	TRBV30	TGTGCCTGGAGTGGAGCGGGGGGGTTCGAAAACATTCAGTACTTC	CAWSGAGGFENIQYF
-	TRBJ2-7	-	TRBV18	TGTGCCAGCTCACCACCGTTGGGACTTACCGAGCAGTACTTC	CASSPPLGLTEQYF
-	TRBJ1-4	-	TRBV6-1	TGTGCCAGCAGTGAAGGAAACTATGGAAAACTGTTTTTT	CASSEGNYGKLFF